This TCR beta chain was observed in a study of regulatory T cells in long-lasting Graves disease. This CDR3 is 15 amino acids long. V trimming: 2 bases; J trimming: 5 bases; junction bases outside the gene matches: 2. CDR1 is SGHRS and CDR2 is YFSETQ in the germline V gene. This clonotype was recorded many times. TCR beta libraries were built with iRepertoire HTBI primers and Arm-PCR of CDR3 regions. Via MiXCR, TCRdb re-called the multiplex PCR reads, giving one row per CDR3 protein. Here the sample spans some 500,000 distinct CDR3 sequences, about 16% being singletons. Time point noted: newly diagnosed GD, antithyroid drugs for less than 3 months. The TCR library was made from RNA extracted from PBMCs. The same sample was also studied in work on T cells in Graves' hyperthyroidism and ophthalmopathy.

This receptor was identified in a woman aged 35-65 years with Graves disease. The chain is built from TRBV5-1 and TRBJ2-1; 12 nucleotides line up with TRBD2. The sample was peripheral blood mononuclear cells (PBMCs), taken at new diagnosis, from a patient treated with antithyroid drugs. The CDR3: CASSFTSGGNNEQFF. The CDR3 DNA reads TGCGCCAGCAGCTTTACTAGCGGGGGGAACAATGAGCAGTTCTTC.